These 21 T cell receptor beta chains originate from one sample sequenced in a study of T cells in Graves' hyperthyroidism and ophthalmopathy (dated by TCRdb to between 2018 and 2021). The library was generated by multiplex PCR. Sequencing relied on an Illumina HiSeq 2000. The TCR beta CDR3 regions were amplified from the RNA transcripts. A first-round RT-PCR of the TCR CDR3 used the HTBI primer set with the Qiagen OneStep RT-PCR kit. TCRdb reran the public reads through fastp at Q25 and MiXCR, keeping productive beta chains. Duplicate CDR3 protein sequences are folded into a single record with the most common DNA and genes. The sample includes around 190,000 distinct CDR3 sequences, with less than 20% observed a single time. In total, the top ten clones hold roughly 55% of the sample. The sequencing input was blood. Receptors were obtained from a woman between 45 and 65 years old with Graves' hyperthyroidism.

This clonotype was seen repeatedly, ten times or more. The rearrangement uses TRBV29-1 and TRBJ2-7; TRBD2 agrees at 9 bases. The junction had 13 bases not matched to a gene; V was cut back by 6 bases and J by 4 bases. The CDR3 loop spans 15 amino acids. The germline V gene has CDR1 SQVTM and CDR2 ANQGSEA. CDR3 nucleotide sequence: TGCAGCGTCCTTAAGCTTAGCGGGAGACTTTACGAGCAGTACTTC. It is translated as CSVLKLSGRLYEQYF.

The V gene is TRBV7-2, the J gene TRBJ2-7; 11 nucleotides match TRBD2. CDR1 is SGHTA, CDR2 FQGNSA, per germline. Trimming took 5 bases from V and 2 from J; bases not matched to a gene: 11. CDR3 size: 17 residues. CDR3: CASSPLAGGFLAYEQYF. DNA for the CDR3: TGTGCCAGCAGCCCGCTAGCGGGAGGTTTTTTGGCCTACGAGCAGTACTTC.

On this clonotype itself: This could be a read error, since a much larger clone is one nucleotide away. The chain uses TRBV2 and TRBJ2-5; unclear D gene. CDR3 length equals 13 residues. Germline CDR1 is SNHLY and CDR2 is FYNNEI. V was shortened by 4 bases and J by 4 bases, with 10 bases between the two germline ends. This chain's CDR3 is CASSGRPLETQYF. For the CDR3, the DNA is TGTGCCAGCAGTGGGAGACCCCTAGAGACCCAGTACTTC. The whole variable domain, filled in from reference TRBV2 and TRBJ2-5, reads EPEVTQTPSHQVTQMGQEVILRCVPISNHLYFYWYRQILGQKVEFLVSFYNNEISEKSEIFDDQFSVERPDGSNFTLKIRSTKLEDSAMYFCASSGRPLETQYFGPGTRLLVL.

The chain combines TRBV28 with TRBJ2-7; possible D gene TRBD1, 6 bases. This CDR3 contains 14 residues. Per germline, CDR1 MDHEN and CDR2 SYDVKM. Between the trimmed V and J ends, which lost 5 bases and 4 bases, there was a span of 15 bases. The CDR3, as DNA: TGTGCCAGCAGTCACGCCTTGGACAGTTACGAGCAGTACTTC. Amino acids: CASSHALDSYEQYF.

This chain links TRBV5-4 with TRBJ1-2, with a weak D call TRBD1 (5 bases). The CDR3 spans 14 residues. Trimming stripped 0 bases from V and 3 bases from J, with 9 bases between. Germline V gene data show CDR1 as SGHNT and CDR2 as YYREEE (reference sequence). The CDR3 loop is CASSLGPTDYGYTF. CDR3 coding DNA: TGTGCCAGCAGCTTGGGACCGACAGACTATGGCTACACCTTC.

This clonotype was detected ten times or more. The CDR3 loop reads CASSYSAGETQYF. DNA for the CDR3: TGTGCCAGCAGTTACTCAGCGGGAGAGACCCAGTACTTC. The chain employs TRBV6-5 and TRBJ2-5; tentative D call: TRBD2 (6 bases). CDR3 length: 13 amino acids. The ends were cut back, 0 bases at V and 4 bases at J, with 6 bases in the middle. Germline CDR1 reads MNHEY; CDR2 reads SVGAGI.

The chain joins TRBV11-3 to TRBJ2-3, with D unclear. There are 14 residues in the CDR3. The V end was cut by 0 bases, the J end by 7 bases, with 11 bases between. The germline V gene encodes CDR1 SGHNT and CDR2 YENEEA. CDR3 loop: CASSLDTDLYTQYF. The CDR3 DNA follows: TGTGCCAGCAGCTTAGATACCGACCTTTATACGCAGTATTTT. The full variable domain, with the rest looked up from reference TRBV11-3 and TRBJ2-3, is EAGVVQSPRYKIIEKKQPVAFWCNPISGHNTLYWYLQNLGQGPELLIRYENEEAVDDSQLPKDRFSAERLKGVDSTLKIQPAELGDSAVYLCASSLDTDLYTQYFGPGTRLTVL.

This clonotype was counted many times. This chain joins TRBV6-2 or TRBV6-3 and TRBJ2-7; 14 positions match TRBD2. From germline, CDR1 is MNHEY and CDR2 SVGEGT. The V gene end was trimmed by 6 bases and the J gene end by 6 bases; junction bases not matched to a gene: 10. This CDR3 comprises 16 residues. The CDR3 loop is CASSDRLAGGLSEQYF. The CDR3 DNA follows: TGTGCCAGCAGCGACCGACTAGCGGGAGGGCTTAGCGAGCAGTACTTC.

In this sample, this clonotype turned up many times. The rearrangement joins TRBV6-5 to TRBJ2-1; 8 bases match TRBD2. The germline gives CDR1 MNHEY, CDR2 SVGAGI. Trimming at V came to 2 bases and at J to 3 bases, leaving 6 bases not matched to a gene. The CDR3 has 16 amino acids. The CDR3: CASSYLPGGLYNEQFF. CDR3 in DNA: TGTGCCAGCAGTTACCTCCCGGGAGGGCTCTACAATGAGCAGTTCTTC.

This chain uses TRBV20-1 with TRBJ2-1, with a weak D call TRBD2 (6 bases). The CDR3 runs 15 residues. Germline values: CDR1 DFQATT, CDR2 SNEGSKA (reference sequence). V lost 3 bases, J lost 8 bases, and 20 bases lay in between. The CDR3 spells CSASNGGIGEDEQFF. CDR3 DNA sequence: TGCAGTGCTAGTAATGGCGGGATAGGGGAGGATGAGCAGTTCTTC.

Notes on this clonotype: A much larger clone differs from this one at a single base, so this may be a read error. The chain carries TRBV5-4 and TRBJ1-1, with TRBD1 identical over 8 bases. This CDR3 is built from 14 residues. V lost 4 bases and J lost 3; bases outside the gene matches: 5. Looked up from germline, CDR1 is SGHNT and CDR2 is YYREEE (reference sequence). CDR3 residues: CASSPETGDTEAFF. The CDR3 DNA sequence: TGTGCCAGCAGCCCCGAGACAGGGGACACTGAAGCTTTCTTT.

This clonotype was counted many times. CDR3 sequence: CSARAGGQETQYF. Here the CDR3 DNA reads TGCAGTGCTAGAGCGGGGGGGCAAGAGACCCAGTACTTC. The gene calls are TRBV20-1 and TRBJ2-5; 8 positions match TRBD2. V shed 1 base, J shed 2 bases, and the junction held 0 bases outside the gene matches. CDR3 size: 13 residues. Germline loops: CDR1 DFQATT, CDR2 SNEGSKA (reference sequence).

CDR3 sequence: CASSEVSTINQPQHF. CDR3 nucleotide sequence: TGTGCCAGCAGTGAAGTGAGCACTATCAATCAGCCCCAGCATTTT. The chain couples TRBV2 to TRBJ1-5, with D uncertain. The CDR3 is made up of 15 amino acids. In germline, CDR1 is SNHLY, CDR2 FYNNEI. V was pared by 1 base and J by 3 bases, with 10 bases between. Supplemented by reference TRBV2 and TRBJ1-5, the full variable domain reads EPEVTQTPSHQVTQMGQEVILRCVPISNHLYFYWYRQILGQKVEFLVSFYNNEISEKSEIFDDQFSVERPDGSNFTLKIRSTKLEDSAMYFCASSEVSTINQPQHFGDGTRLSIL.

V gene TRBV27 combines with J gene TRBJ1-5, with D perhaps TRBD1 (5 bases). This CDR3 spans 13 amino acids. CDR1 and CDR2 (germline): MNHEY, SMNVEV (reference sequence). V gave up 5 bases and J gave up 7 bases, with 12 bases separating them. CDR3: CASSPSGSQPQHF. CDR3 DNA: TGTGCCAGCAGTCCCTCAGGGTCGCAGCCCCAGCATTTT.

This clonotype was detected a few times. V usage is TRBV19 and J usage is TRBJ1-1, with TRBD1 matching over 7 bases. There are 11 residues in the CDR3. The V segment lost 5 bases and the J segment 7 bases; nucleotides outside the gene matches: 1. CDR1 is LNHDA and CDR2 is SQIVND in the germline V gene (reference sequence). CDR3 protein: CASSRTGEAFF. For the CDR3, the DNA is TGTGCCAGTAGTCGGACAGGTGAAGCTTTCTTT.

Ten or more counts support this clonotype. The chain has TRBV6-1 and TRBJ2-1, with D tentatively TRBD1 (5 bases). The V gene's germline CDR1 is MNHNS and CDR2 SASEGT. The CDR3 runs to 14 residues. Between the trimmed V and J ends, which lost 4 bases and 5 bases, there was a span of 12 bases. The CDR3 nucleotides read TGTGCCAGCAGTGTCCGACAGACAAACAATGAGCAGTTCTTC. This sequence encodes CASSVRQTNNEQFF.

This clonotype occurred a few times. The chain carries TRBV11-2 and TRBJ2-5, with 9 bases lining up with TRBD2. The CDR3 has 15 residues. Trimming removed 5 bases from V and 7 bases from J; junction bases left unmatched: 11. Germline CDR1 is SGHAT and CDR2 is FQNNGV. The CDR3 nucleotides read TGTGCCAGCAGCCAGGGAGTAGCGGGAGCCGGGACCCAGTACTTC. Encoded protein: CASSQGVAGAGTQYF.

This clonotype occurred many times. The J gene is TRBJ2-7, the V gene TRBV28, with D perhaps matching TRBD2 (7 bases). Trimming shortened V by 3 bases and J by 3 bases, and 18 bases separated the two germline ends. Germline CDR1 reads MDHEN; CDR2 reads SYDVKM. The CDR3 has 16 residues. This CDR3 reads CASSFGGGGLVYEQYF. The CDR3 DNA follows: TGTGCCAGCAGTTTTGGGGGGGGGGGCCTAGTCTACGAGCAGTACTTC.

This clonotype was seen repeatedly, ten times or more. The chain uses TRBV12-3 or TRBV12-4 and TRBJ1-6; possible D gene TRBD1, 6 bases. V was clipped by 5 bases and J by 10 bases, with 12 bases between them. The CDR3 totals 13 residues. The CDR3 spells CASSEQGSSPLHF. CDR3 DNA sequence: TGTGCCAGCAGTGAACAGGGATCCTCACCCCTCCACTTT.

The chain couples TRBV11-2 to TRBJ2-7; TRBD1 matches 8 bases. The germline CDR1 and CDR2 sequences are SGHAT and FQNNGV. J lost 2 bases, V lost 4 bases, and 10 bases had no gene match. The CDR3 is 16 amino acids. The CDR3 nucleotides read TGTGCCAGCAGCTCTGTGACAGGGGCCACCCCCTACGAGCAGTACTTC. It encodes CASSSVTGATPYEQYF.

The chain carries TRBV15 and TRBJ1-3; D perhaps matches TRBD1 (5 bases). The CDR3 runs to 18 residues. V was trimmed by 5 bases and J by 2 bases, leaving 22 bases between them. The germline V gene has CDR1 LNHNV and CDR2 YYDKDF (reference sequence). CDR3 DNA sequence: TGTGCCACCAGCCAAGGGCCCCACGGGGGACGGGCTGGAAACACCATATATTTT. Translated, it gives CATSQGPHGGRAGNTIYF.